These 19 T cell receptor beta chains were all obtained from the same sample, sequenced in a study of OX40 agonist ivuxolimab in advanced cancers. The library was made by the immunoSEQ multiplex PCR assay. Entries here come from immuneACCESS through TCRdb and include only in-frame sequences with V and J called. Some clones fail to appear in such tables; in the studies checked, an unresolved V gene covers under half of the shortfall, and the cause of the remainder is unknown. The table for this sample lists 75,000 to 90,000 clones; about 94% of them were counted only once. The ten largest make up approximately 1.2% of the sample. Sequencing used CD4+ or CD8+ T cells sorted from blood, obtained in a trial of the OX40 agonist ivuxolimab. The source of these receptors is an adult with an advanced solid tumor such as melanoma, head and neck, liver or kidney cancer.

The chain joins TRBV7-2 to TRBJ1-1; weak D call: TRBD1 (6 bases). V was shortened by 6 bases and J by 0 bases, with 11 bases between the two germline ends. Germline V gene data show CDR1 as SGHTA and CDR2 as FQGNSA. The CDR3 sequence is 14 residues long. CDR3 sequence (DNA): TGTGCCAGCAGGTCGGGACAAGTGAACACTGAAGCTTTCTTT. This encodes CASRSGQVNTEAFF.

The J gene is TRBJ2-3, the V gene TRBV10-3; TRBD2 might be the D (6 bases). V dropped 5 bases and J dropped 0 bases, with 9 bases sitting between them. The CDR3 loop spans 14 amino acids. Germline V CDR1 and CDR2: ENHRY, SYGVKD. The chain's CDR3 is CAISNRGSTDTQYF. As DNA, the CDR3 is TGTGCCATCAGTAACCGGGGGAGCACAGATACGCAGTATTTT.

V usage is TRBV27 and J usage is TRBJ2-6; no clear D gene. Trimming took off 3 bases at V and 1 base at J, with 7 bases between the two ends. CDR1 and CDR2 (germline): MNHEY, SMNVEV (reference sequence). CDR3 length equals 15 residues. CDR3 loop: CASSFLPSGANVLTF. In nucleotides, the CDR3 is TGTGCCAGCAGTTTCTTGCCGTCTGGGGCCAACGTCCTGACTTTC. The full variable domain, rest sourced from reference TRBV27 and TRBJ2-6, is EAQVTQNPRYLITVTGKKLTVTCSQNMNHEYMSWYRQDPGLGLRQIYYSMNVEVTDKGDVPEGYKVSRKEKRNFPLILESPSPNQTSLYFCASSFLPSGANVLTFGAGSRLTVL.

The CDR3 here is CASSQPGLAYEQYF. CDR3 bases: TGTGCCAGCAGCCAACCGGGACTAGCCTACGAGCAGTACTTC. The genes are TRBV7-2 and TRBJ2-7; TRBD2 agrees at 8 bases. CDR1 is SGHTA, CDR2 FQGNSA, per germline. The trim removed 5 bases at V and 2 bases at J, leaving 5 bases unmatched. This CDR3 spans 14 amino acids.

This chain links TRBV19 with TRBJ1-2; no definite D call. The CDR3 runs 17 residues. Germline loops: CDR1 LNHDA, CDR2 SQIVND (reference sequence). The ends were cut back, 1 base at V and 1 base at J, with 16 bases in the middle. The CDR3 reads CASSIAALKPVNYGYTF. As DNA, the CDR3 is TGTGCCAGTAGTATAGCGGCACTAAAGCCTGTTAACTATGGCTACACCTTC.

The chain employs TRBV7-3 and TRBJ2-3; 9 nucleotides match TRBD1. V gave up 0 bases and J gave up 3 bases; unmatched junction bases: 1. This CDR3 comprises 15 residues. Per the germline V gene, CDR1 is SGHTA and CDR2 is FQGTGA. Here the CDR3 reads CASSLTGTGTDTQYF. The CDR3 nucleotides read TGTGCCAGCAGCTTAACCGGGACAGGGACAGATACGCAGTATTTT.

This rearrangement joins TRBV5-4 to TRBJ2-4; the match to TRBD2 covers 9 bases. This CDR3 has 16 amino acids. Germline assignment: CDR1 SGHNT and CDR2 YYREEE (reference sequence). V was pared by 0 bases and J by 8 bases, with 9 bases of the junction left unmatched. The CDR3 DNA reads as TGTGCCAGCAGCTTGGGATTAGCGGGAGCCCCCGACATTCAGTACTTC. Its translation: CASSLGLAGAPDIQYF. The variable domain in full, with the rest retrieved from reference TRBV5-4 and TRBJ2-4, is ETGVTQSPTHLIKTRGQQVTLRCSSQSGHNTVSWYQQALGQGPQFIFQYYREEENGRGNFPPRFSGLQFPNYSSELNVNALELDDSALYLCASSLGLAGAPDIQYFGAGTRLSVL.

This clone was recorded once. The chain employs TRBV28 and TRBJ1-2; possibly TRBD1 for D (6 bases). Germline V gene lookup returns CDR1 MDHEN and CDR2 SYDVKM. V lost 3 bases to trimming and J lost 0 bases, with 14 bases between them. The CDR3 loop spans 16 amino acids. Here the CDR3 DNA reads TGTGCCAGCAGTTTTCCAACAGGGACTTCTAACTATGGCTACACCTTC. It yields the protein CASSFPTGTSNYGYTF.

The rearrangement joins TRBV29-1 to TRBJ1-5, with D unresolved. Trimming left V 6 bases short and J 0 bases short, with 9 bases between. Germline loops: CDR1 SQVTM, CDR2 ANQGSEA. This CDR3 region has 13 residues. CDR3 region: CSVCDNSNQPQHF. The DNA for the CDR3 is TGCAGCGTCTGCGATAATAGCAATCAGCCCCAGCATTTT.

The CDR3 coding sequence is TGCAGCGTTGCCGGGACATACACCGGGGAGCTGTTTTTT. Translation gives CSVAGTYTGELFF. The chain recombines TRBV29-1 with TRBJ2-2; D might be TRBD1 (6 bases). The CDR3 has 13 amino acids. Germline V CDR1 and CDR2: SQVTM, ANQGSEA. Trimming cost V 4 bases and J 3 bases, with 9 bases left between them.

The genes are TRBV5-8 and TRBJ1-2; D gene uncertain. V lost 1 base and J lost 7, with 14 bases in between. The V gene's germline CDR1 is SGHTS and CDR2 YDEGEE. The CDR3 runs to 14 residues. CDR3 bases: TGTGCCAGCAGCTTGCTTCCGGCTTCGAGTGGCTACACCTTC. Protein product: CASSLLPASSGYTF.

This rearrangement joins TRBV19 to TRBJ2-3; 7 bases map to TRBD1. V was pared by 5 bases and J by 3 bases, with 8 bases of the junction left unmatched. The CDR3 sequence is 15 residues long. CDR1 is LNHDA, CDR2 SQIVND, per germline (reference sequence). CDR3 residues: CASSLTKQGTDTQYF. For the CDR3, the DNA is TGTGCCAGTAGTCTTACCAAACAGGGGACAGATACGCAGTATTTT.

This chain connects TRBV5-5 to TRBJ1-2; D unresolved. Germline V gene data show CDR1 as SGHKS and CDR2 as YYEKEE (reference sequence). CDR3 size: 14 residues. Trimming left V 0 bases short and J 2 bases short, with 8 bases between. The CDR3 nucleotides read TGTGCCAGCAGCTTGGACCGTGGAAACTATGGCTACACCTTC. Translating it yields CASSLDRGNYGYTF.

The CDR3 DNA reads TGTGCCAGCAGTCGGACAGGCCCCTACGAGCAGTACTTC. Residues: CASSRTGPYEQYF. The rearrangement joins TRBV28 to TRBJ2-7, with 7 nucleotides matching TRBD1. The V gene's germline CDR1 is MDHEN and CDR2 SYDVKM. Trimming removed 5 bases from V and 2 bases from J; junction bases left unmatched: 3. This CDR3 has 13 residues.

This clone came up once. J is TRBJ2-2 and V is TRBV27; a weak D match, TRBD2 (6 bases). Per the germline V gene, CDR1 is MNHEY and CDR2 is SMNVEV (reference sequence). The CDR3 has 15 residues. Trimming cost V 2 bases and J 1 base, with 8 bases left between them. The CDR3 region is CASSLQRVNTGELFF. The CDR3 region has the DNA TGTGCCAGCAGTTTACAGCGGGTGAACACCGGGGAGCTGTTTTTT.

The chain has TRBV19 and TRBJ2-1; D possibly matches TRBD1 or TRBD2 (5 bases each). Germline-derived CDR1 and CDR2 are LNHDA and SQIVND (reference sequence). CDR3 length: 15 residues. Trimming took off 5 bases at V and 7 bases at J, with 18 bases between the two ends. CDR3: CASSPLGGVGNEQFF. The DNA for the CDR3 is TGTGCCAGTAGTCCTCTTGGGGGAGTGGGGAATGAGCAGTTCTTC.

The chain employs TRBV4-1 and TRBJ1-4; D is possibly TRBD1 (5 bases). Trimming pared 4 bases from V and 0 bases from J, leaving 12 bases between. CDR1 and CDR2 from the germline V gene are MGHRA and YSYEKL. CDR3 length: 16 residues. CDR3 DNA sequence: TGCGCCAGCAGCCCCTCCGGGACGCCAACTAATGAAAAACTGTTTTTT. Translated: CASSPSGTPTNEKLFF.

In this sample, this clone turned up once. This chain joins TRBV28 and TRBJ2-7; unclear D gene. This CDR3 contains 13 residues. Per germline, CDR1 MDHEN and CDR2 SYDVKM. The V end was cut by 7 bases, the J end by 2 bases, with 12 bases between. The CDR3, as DNA: TGTGCCAGCACTTCGCCAGGCACCTACGAGCAGTACTTC. Translation: CASTSPGTYEQYF.

This clone was detected only once. The chain couples TRBV4-1 to TRBJ1-2; D might be TRBD1 (5 bases). V was clipped by 1 base and J by 2 bases, with 11 bases between them. Looked up from germline, CDR1 is MGHRA and CDR2 is YSYEKL. CDR3 length: 15 amino acids. The CDR3 here is CASSQGNRLNYGYTF. CDR3 DNA sequence: TGCGCCAGCAGCCAAGGCAACAGGTTAAACTATGGCTACACCTTC.